This T cell receptor beta chain is drawn from a study of T-cell reconstitution after alpha-beta-depleted transplantation in children. Unique molecular identifiers featured in how the TCRbeta library was prepared. In TCRdb, the PCR reads were re-called with MiXCR into one record per CDR3 protein. This sample has roughly 30,000 distinct CDR3 sequences; around 6% occur once, and the top ten carry 27%. Study-level points and caveats: T-cell counts and diversity were attributed mostly to newly produced T cells one year after transplant. Elevated TCRbeta diversity at day 60 was traced, in some patients, to surviving recipient T cells and thymic progenitors. In patients about two months after transplant, alpha-beta T cells reportedly arose from several hundred expanded graft clones.

This clonotype was picked up many times. Its antigen is unidentified. The TCR originated in a child less than two years old who had a stem cell transplant for acute myeloid leukemia, so the T cells may come from the graft donor. The sample consisted of peripheral blood, taken 60 days after TCRalphabeta/CD19-depleted stem cell transplant.

The CDR3 DNA reads as TGCAGTGCTAGAGTGCCAGGCTACTATAGCAATCAGCCCCAGCATTTT. It encodes CSARVPGYYSNQPQHF. This sequence joins TRBV20-1 and TRBJ1-5; D is ambiguous. Germline CDR1 reads DFQATT; CDR2 reads SNEGSKA (reference sequence). The CDR3 has 16 residues. V gave up 1 base and J gave up 0 bases, with 13 bases separating them.